Here is one T cell receptor (beta chain) with its context. The sample originates from a study of blood T cell repertoires in COVID-19. Germline-derived CDR1 and CDR2 are SGHAT and FQNNGV. Germline trimming cut 4 bases from V and 5 bases from J; bases unmatched to any gene: 5. This CDR3 has 15 residues. Some clones are missing from TCRdb's copy, which holds only in-frame ones; the method was immunoSEQ multiplex PCR. Seen here are some 300,000 clones, 86% observed once, and the top ten hold less than 15%. Sequencing used peripheral blood. The receptor was derived from a woman in her sixties or seventies with COVID-19, enrolled during active disease. The chain joins TRBV11-2 to TRBJ2-7; 13 bases map to TRBD2. The CDR3 region is CASSSLLAGGDEQYF. DNA of the CDR3: TGTGCCAGCAGCTCCTTACTAGCGGGGGGGGACGAGCAGTACTTC. The whole variable domain, filled in from reference TRBV11-2 and TRBJ2-7, reads EAGVAQSPRYKIIEKRQSVAFWCNPISGHATLYWYQQILGQGPKLLIQFQNNGVVDDSQLPKDRFSAERLKGVDSTLKIQPAKLEDSAVYLCASSSLLAGGDEQYFGPGTRLTVT.